This passage covers 11 T cell receptor beta chains from one sample sequenced in a study of blood T cell repertoires in COVID-19. The table came from immunoSEQ multiplex PCR; TCRdb's copy has only in-frame clones and leaves some out. Of under 350,000 clones in the sample, roughly 91% are singletons; the top ten hold about 5%. Sequences were obtained from peripheral blood. The receptors shown here come from a man in his forties with acute or convalescent COVID-19.

This chain connects TRBV20-1 to TRBJ2-1, with D uncertain. Germline CDR1 reads DFQATT; CDR2 reads SNEGSKA (reference sequence). The ends were cut back, 3 bases at V and 7 bases at J, with 7 bases in the middle. CDR3 length equals 11 residues. CDR3 DNA: TGCAGTGCTAGTGGCCGGAATGAGCAGTTCTTC. It specifies CSASGRNEQFF.

The chain combines TRBV19 with TRBJ2-7; D might be TRBD1 (6 bases). Trimming pared 4 bases from V and 5 bases from J, leaving 18 bases between. This CDR3 is built from 15 residues. CDR1 is LNHDA, CDR2 SQIVND, per germline (reference sequence). The CDR3 here is CASSKAPTGYNEQYF. In DNA, the CDR3 is TGTGCCAGTAGTAAGGCCCCCACAGGGTACAACGAGCAGTACTTC.

The V and J genes are TRBV2 and TRBJ1-4; D call uncertain. The CDR3 is 15 amino acids. Germline V CDR1 and CDR2: SNHLY, FYNNEI. Trimming took off 5 bases at V and 7 bases at J, with 17 bases between the two ends. Here the CDR3 reads CASSSQAIVGEKLFF. The CDR3 DNA reads as TGTGCCAGCAGTTCTCAGGCGATTGTAGGTGAAAAACTGTTTTTT.

In this sample, this clone turned up once. V is TRBV23-1 and J is TRBJ2-1; D gene ambiguous. TRBV23-1 is marked as an open reading frame, function uncertain. The V and J ends lost 3 bases and 0 bases respectively, with 6 bases between them. The CDR3 has 14 residues. CDR3: CASSHSSSYNEQFF. The CDR3 nucleotides are TGCGCCAGCAGTCACTCGAGCTCCTACAATGAGCAGTTCTTC.

V gene TRBV27 combines with J gene TRBJ1-1, with 9 bases aligning to TRBD1. The CDR3 extends over 14 amino acids. Germline V gene data show CDR1 as MNHEY and CDR2 as SMNVEV (reference sequence). Trimming removed 6 bases from V and 1 base from J; junction bases left unmatched: 3. CDR3 residues: CASRVQGANTEAFF. CDR3 nucleotides: TGTGCCAGCAGGGTACAGGGGGCGAACACTGAAGCTTTCTTT.

The rearrangement links TRBV15 to TRBJ1-5; 7 positions match TRBD1. CDR3 size: 14 residues. CDR1 and CDR2 (germline): LNHNV, YYDKDF (reference sequence). The V gene end was trimmed by 6 bases and the J gene end by 3 bases; junction bases not matched to a gene: 5. CDR3 DNA: TGTGCCACCAGGAGGACAGGTGACAATCAGCCCCAGCATTTT. It specifies CATRRTGDNQPQHF.

This clone came up a few times. The V call is TRBV6-5, the J call TRBJ1-4; no clear D. CDR1 and CDR2 from the germline V gene are MNHEY and SVGAGI. V lost 5 bases to trimming and J lost 7 bases, with 11 bases between them. This CDR3 is built from 13 residues. This chain's CDR3 is CASSTGLGEKLFF. CDR3 coding DNA: TGTGCCAGCAGTACCGGGTTGGGTGAAAAACTGTTTTTT.

The chain has TRBV10-3 and TRBJ1-2; 9 bases are shared with TRBD1. V shed 6 bases and J 6 bases; nucleotides not matched to a gene: 11. The CDR3 loop spans 15 amino acids. Germline V gene data show CDR1 as ENHRY and CDR2 as SYGVKD. CDR3 bases: TGTGCCATCAGCTCCGGGACAGGGACCGGCCATGGCTACACCTTC. Encoded protein: CAISSGTGTGHGYTF.

The rearrangement uses TRBV19 and TRBJ1-2; D possibly corresponds to TRBD1 (6 bases). Germline CDR1 is LNHDA and CDR2 is SQIVND (reference sequence). Trimming took off 6 bases at V and 2 bases at J, with 22 bases between the two ends. The CDR3 has 17 amino acids. This chain's CDR3 is CASSTYYADGGNYGYTF. In DNA form, the CDR3 reads TGTGCCAGTAGCACTTACTATGCTGATGGGGGCAACTATGGCTACACCTTC. Looking up the rest from reference TRBV19 and TRBJ1-2 gives the full variable domain: DGGITQSPKYLFRKEGQNVTLSCEQNLNHDAMYWYRQDPGQGLRLIYYSQIVNDFQKGDIAEGYSVSREKKESFPLTVTSAQKNPTAFYLCASSTYYADGGNYGYTFGSGTRLTVV.

The rearrangement links TRBV10-3 to TRBJ2-1, with 9 bases fitting TRBD2. This CDR3 spans 16 amino acids. Germline CDR1 and CDR2: ENHRY and SYGVKD. The CDR3 here is CPPSGGGGGASNEQFF. In nucleotides, the CDR3 is TGTCCCCCCAGCGGCGGGGGCGGGGGGGCGAGCAATGAGCAGTTCTTC.

The rearrangement joins TRBV3-1 (or the pseudogene TRBV3-2) to TRBJ2-3; 11 positions match TRBD2. Germline V gives CDR1 LGHDT, CDR2 YNNKEL (reference sequence). The CDR3 runs to 16 residues. V lost 4 bases to trimming and J lost 5 bases; unmatched junction nucleotides: 8. Here the CDR3 reads CASSLYSGGAKDTQYF. In DNA form, the CDR3 reads TGTGCCAGCAGCCTGTATAGCGGGGGGGCCAAAGATACGCAGTATTTT.